The 32 T cell receptor beta chains below were found in one sample sequenced in a study of OX40 agonist ivuxolimab in advanced cancers. Sequenced by immunoSEQ multiplex PCR; TCRdb stores in-frame clones only, minus some. Of about 54,000 clones in the sample, roughly 77% are singletons; the top ten hold 0.75%. The source material was CD4+ or CD8+ T cells sorted from blood, sampled in a trial of the OX40 agonist ivuxolimab. These TCRs come from an adult with an advanced solid tumor such as melanoma, head and neck, liver or kidney cancer.

The count of this clone is one. The chain is built from TRBV19 and TRBJ2-7; 9 bases line up with TRBD1. V trimming: 5 bases; J trimming: 2 bases; junction bases outside the gene matches: 4. The CDR3 has 14 residues. Germline loops: CDR1 LNHDA, CDR2 SQIVND (reference sequence). CDR3 region: CASSAQGAAYEQYF. Written as DNA, the CDR3 is TGTGCCAGTAGTGCACAGGGGGCGGCCTACGAGCAGTACTTC.

The chain carries TRBV29-1 and TRBJ2-3; 8 bases agree with TRBD2. Germline CDR1 is SQVTM and CDR2 is ANQGSEA. Unmatched junction bases numbered 12, after V lost 7 bases and J lost 6 bases. CDR3 length: 14 amino acids. The CDR3, as DNA: TGCAGCGGAACCCTGGGACTAGGCGGCGATACGCAGTATTTT. Residues: CSGTLGLGGDTQYF.

The chain carries TRBV29-1 and TRBJ1-1; the D gene is possibly TRBD1 (6 bases). From germline, CDR1 is SQVTM and CDR2 ANQGSEA. This CDR3 has 13 amino acids. V was clipped by 6 bases and J by 4 bases, with 15 bases between them. CDR3 sequence: CSVGEGGVTEAFF. CDR3 in DNA: TGCAGCGTCGGTGAAGGGGGAGTCACTGAAGCTTTCTTT.

The V gene is TRBV2, the J gene TRBJ1-3; no reliable D call. This CDR3 has 13 residues. Germline CDR1 is SNHLY and CDR2 is FYNNEI. Trimming took 8 bases from V and 2 from J, leaving 10 bases between them. The CDR3 protein is CASGRDPGNTIYF. The CDR3 DNA is TGTGCCAGCGGGCGAGACCCTGGAAACACCATATATTTT.

The chain combines TRBV9 with TRBJ2-1; D is undetermined. V was pared by 2 bases and J by 0 bases, with 9 bases between. The CDR3 runs 15 residues. CDR1 and CDR2 (germline): SGDLS, YYNGEE. CDR3 residues: CASSVGYSSYNEQFF. For the CDR3, the DNA is TGTGCCAGCAGCGTTGGCTACAGCTCCTACAATGAGCAGTTCTTC.

The chain joins TRBV4-1 to TRBJ2-7; 8 bases line up with TRBD2. V shed 0 bases and J 0 bases; nucleotides not matched to a gene: 10. Germline V gene lookup returns CDR1 MGHRA and CDR2 YSYEKL. This CDR3 has 18 amino acids. As DNA, the CDR3 is TGCGCCAGCAGCCAAGAACCCTCCCTAGCGGGCAGCTCCTACGAGCAGTACTTC. Its translation: CASSQEPSLAGSSYEQYF.

The chain carries TRBV11-3 and TRBJ1-1; D is possibly TRBD1 (5 bases). Germline loops: CDR1 SGHNT, CDR2 YENEEA. V gave up 6 bases and J gave up 1 base, with 12 bases separating them. The CDR3 runs 14 residues. The CDR3 sequence is CASSPDGGNTEAFF. CDR3 coding DNA: TGTGCCAGCAGTCCTGACGGGGGGAACACTGAAGCTTTCTTT.

This rearrangement joins TRBV28 to TRBJ1-6, with 7 bases lining up with TRBD1. CDR3 length equals 19 residues. Per the germline V gene, CDR1 is MDHEN and CDR2 is SYDVKM. V lost 9 bases to trimming and J lost 0 bases; unmatched junction nucleotides: 17. The CDR3 loop reads CASTQGPETSSSYNSPLHF. In DNA, the CDR3 is TGTGCCAGTACACAGGGGCCCGAAACCTCGAGCTCCTATAATTCACCCCTCCACTTT.

This chain links TRBV2 with TRBJ1-1; the D gene is possibly TRBD1 (5 bases). CDR3 size: 13 residues. Germline V gene sequence: CDR1 SNHLY, CDR2 FYNNEI. The ends were cut back, 6 bases at V and 7 bases at J, with 15 bases in the middle. This CDR3 is CASRAGTSNEAFF. The CDR3 coding sequence is TGTGCCAGCAGGGCCGGGACGTCAAATGAAGCTTTCTTT.

J is TRBJ2-1 and V is TRBV19; 9 bases line up with TRBD1. Trimming removed 7 bases from V and 9 bases from J; junction bases left unmatched: 13. The length of the CDR3 is 15 residues. The germline gives CDR1 LNHDA, CDR2 SQIVND (reference sequence). The CDR3 is CASTPGQGYRSEQFF. DNA of the CDR3: TGTGCCAGTACCCCGGGACAGGGATATCGTTCTGAGCAGTTCTTC.

The chain couples TRBV18 to TRBJ1-3, with 7 nucleotides matching TRBD1. CDR1 is KGHSH, CDR2 LQKENI, per germline. J lost 0 bases, V lost 6 bases, and 2 bases had no gene match. This CDR3 is 14 amino acids long. CDR3 amino acids: CASSGDSSGNTIYF. The CDR3 nucleotides are TGTGCCAGCTCCGGGGACAGCTCTGGAAACACCATATATTTT.

The rearrangement uses TRBV5-4 and TRBJ2-5; 9 bases match TRBD2. With 3 bases clipped from V and 2 bases from J, the junction kept 11 bases outside the gene matches. From germline, CDR1 is SGHNT and CDR2 YYREEE (reference sequence). The CDR3 spans 17 residues. For the CDR3, the DNA is TGTGCCAGCAGCTCCCCGCGGGGGGGTGTGGGGCAAGAGACCCAGTACTTC. Residues: CASSSPRGGVGQETQYF.

This clone was seen only a few times. The chain has TRBV19 and TRBJ2-7; the D gene is possibly TRBD1 (5 bases). Trimming removed 7 bases from V and 0 bases from J, with 13 bases in between. CDR1 and CDR2 (germline): LNHDA, SQIVND (reference sequence). CDR3 size: 14 residues. For the CDR3, the DNA is TGTGCCAGTACTCGGACATCGCTCTCCTACGAGCAGTACTTC. Translating gives CASTRTSLSYEQYF.

CDR3 sequence reads: CASSPWPPQNSPLHF. DNA for the CDR3: TGTGCCAGCAGCCCATGGCCCCCTCAGAATTCACCCCTCCACTTT. The genes are TRBV14 and TRBJ1-6; no firm D call. V gave up 4 bases and J gave up 7 bases, with 14 bases separating them. The V gene's germline CDR1 is SGHDN and CDR2 FVKESK. The CDR3 spans 15 residues.

This clone was seen only once. The V and J genes are TRBV5-6 and TRBJ2-5; 7 bases map to TRBD1. CDR1 and CDR2 from the germline V gene are SGHDT and YYEEEE. There are 14 residues in the CDR3. Trimming took 3 bases from V and 3 from J; bases not matched to a gene: 5. CDR3 sequence: CASSSTTGEETQYF. The CDR3 region has the DNA TGTGCCAGCAGCTCTACCACAGGGGAAGAGACCCAGTACTTC.

The rearrangement uses TRBV25-1 and TRBJ1-2; D gene unclear. The ends were cut back, 6 bases at V and 0 bases at J, with 11 bases in the middle. The CDR3 is made up of 14 amino acids. Germline CDR1 and CDR2: MGHDK and SYGVNS. This chain's CDR3 is CASRDAGANYGYTF. CDR3 DNA: TGTGCCAGCAGGGACGCGGGAGCTAACTATGGCTACACCTTC.

The sample holds a few counts of this clone. This chain uses TRBV7-2 with TRBJ2-7; D gene ambiguous. Per germline, CDR1 SGHTA and CDR2 FQGNSA. CDR3 length equals 14 residues. V lost 5 bases, J lost 0 bases, and 11 bases lay in between. CDR3 region: CASSLRYNSYEQYF. DNA of the CDR3: TGTGCCAGCAGCCTCAGGTACAACTCCTACGAGCAGTACTTC. Drawing the rest from reference TRBV7-2 and TRBJ2-7, the complete variable domain is GAGVSQSPSNKVTEKGKDVELRCDPISGHTALYWYRQSLGQGLEFLIYFQGNSAPDKSGLPSDRFSAERTGGSVSTLTIQRTQQEDSAVYLCASSLRYNSYEQYFGPGTRLTVT.

V usage is TRBV15 and J usage is TRBJ1-1; no clear D. Germline values: CDR1 LNHNV, CDR2 YYDKDF (reference sequence). Trimming took 0 bases from V and 1 from J, leaving 9 bases between them. The CDR3 has 15 residues. CDR3 DNA: TGTGCCACCAGCAGAGATTCCCGGGGGAACACTGAAGCTTTCTTT. Amino acid sequence: CATSRDSRGNTEAFF.

The chain joins TRBV18 to TRBJ1-3, with unresolved D. The CDR3 contains 16 residues. Germline V lookup: CDR1 KGHSH, CDR2 LQKENI. The V gene lost 6 bases and the J gene lost 2 bases, with 17 bases spanning the gap. CDR3 sequence (DNA): TGTGCCAGCTCCCAGGACCCTCCGGGCGCTGGAAACACCATATATTTT. This sequence encodes CASSQDPPGAGNTIYF. The full variable domain, its missing parts supplied by reference TRBV18 and TRBJ1-3, is NAGVMQNPRHLVRRRGQEARLRCSPMKGHSHVYWYRQLPEEGLKFMVYLQKENIIDESGMPKERFSAEFPKEGPSILRIQQVVRGDSAAYFCASSQDPPGAGNTIYFGEGSWLTVV.

The rearrangement uses TRBV28 and TRBJ1-2; maybe TRBD1 (6 bases). The CDR3 sequence is 15 residues long. V was shortened by 8 bases and J by 4 bases, with 20 bases between the two germline ends. Germline V CDR1 and CDR2: MDHEN, SYDVKM. The CDR3 DNA is TGTGCCAGCGGCCCCGGGGGCAGTCAAATCTATGGCTACACCTTC. Residues: CASGPGGSQIYGYTF.

The gene calls are TRBV11-1 and TRBJ2-3, with TRBD2 matching over 9 bases. The CDR3 length is 16 residues. From germline, CDR1 is SGHAT and CDR2 FQDESV (reference sequence). Trimming took 1 base from V and 4 from J; bases not matched to a gene: 6. In DNA form, the CDR3 reads TGTGCCAGCAGCTTAGGCCAAGCGGGGGGTTCAGATACGCAGTATTTT. This translates into CASSLGQAGGSDTQYF.

The chain is built from TRBV5-1 and TRBJ2-1, with D possibly TRBD2 on 5 matching bases. The CDR3 is 14 residues long. V dropped 1 base and J dropped 4 bases, with 9 bases sitting between them. Germline V gives CDR1 SGHRS, CDR2 YFSETQ. The CDR3 DNA is TGCGCCAGCAGCTTGAGAGCGGCTTACAATGAGCAGTTCTTC. It specifies CASSLRAAYNEQFF.

The chain employs TRBV11-3 and TRBJ1-3; no clear D. CDR3 length: 17 amino acids. From germline, CDR1 is SGHNT and CDR2 YENEEA. The germline V and J ends were trimmed by 4 bases and 4 bases, with 20 bases remaining between them. CDR3 sequence: CASSSAVGPKAGNTIYF. For the CDR3, the DNA is TGTGCCAGCAGCTCCGCCGTTGGGCCGAAAGCCGGAAACACCATATATTTT.

The genes are TRBV5-8 and TRBJ1-6, with TRBD1 matching 8 bases. Losses at the gene ends were 4 bases for V and 8 bases for J; bases not matched to a gene: 2. Looked up from germline, CDR1 is SGHTS and CDR2 is YDEGEE. CDR3 length equals 13 residues. In nucleotides, the CDR3 is TGTGCCAGCAGCCCGACAGGGGATTCACCCCTCCACTTT. Protein product: CASSPTGDSPLHF. Supplemented by reference TRBV5-8 and TRBJ1-6, the full variable domain reads EAGVTQSPTHLIKTRGQQATLRCSPISGHTSVYWYQQALGLGLQFLLWYDEGEERNRGNFPPRFSGRQFPNYSSELNVNALELEDSALYLCASSPTGDSPLHFGNGTRLTVT.

The rearrangement joins TRBV27 to TRBJ2-3, with 9 nucleotides matching TRBD1. This CDR3 contains 17 residues. Germline CDR1 reads MNHEY; CDR2 reads SMNVEV (reference sequence). Germline trimming cut 2 bases from V and 3 bases from J; bases unmatched to any gene: 9. The DNA of the CDR3 is TGTGCCAGCAGTTTAGCCGGGACAGGGCGAGGGACAGATACGCAGTATTTT. It encodes CASSLAGTGRGTDTQYF.

This sequence joins TRBV6-6 and TRBJ2-7; D gene ambiguous. CDR1 and CDR2 (germline): MNHNY, SVGAGI (reference sequence). The germline V and J ends were trimmed by 7 bases and 4 bases, with 23 bases remaining between them. This CDR3 is 16 amino acids long. CDR3 amino acids: CASTMDATLPPYEQYF. The CDR3 DNA is TGTGCCAGCACCATGGATGCCACTTTACCTCCGTACGAGCAGTACTTC.

This chain connects TRBV5-4 to TRBJ2-3; TRBD2 matches 10 bases. This CDR3 spans 16 amino acids. J gave up 5 bases and V 5 bases, and 11 bases lay outside the gene matches. Per the germline V gene, CDR1 is SGHNT and CDR2 is YYREEE (reference sequence). The CDR3 bases are TGTGCCAGCAGTAAGGGAGCGGGGGGGTCCGGAGATACGCAGTATTTT. Protein: CASSKGAGGSGDTQYF.

The chain links TRBV19 to TRBJ2-5, with 10 positions matching TRBD1. This CDR3 contains 12 residues. CDR1 and CDR2 (germline): LNHDA, SQIVND (reference sequence). V shed 4 bases, J shed 10 bases, and the junction held 3 bases outside the gene matches. The CDR3 DNA is TGTGCCAGTAGTACAGGACAGGGGGGCCAGTACTTC. It yields the protein CASSTGQGGQYF.

The chain links TRBV5-4 to TRBJ2-7; no firm D call. This CDR3 spans 13 amino acids. The ends were cut back, 0 bases at V and 2 bases at J, with 6 bases in the middle. Germline CDR1 reads SGHNT; CDR2 reads YYREEE (reference sequence). DNA of the CDR3: TGTGCCAGCAGCTTGGCTCCCACCTACGAGCAGTACTTC. Its translation is CASSLAPTYEQYF.

This chain uses TRBV5-1 with TRBJ2-7, with 12 nucleotides matching TRBD1. J lost 7 bases, V lost 3 bases, and 5 bases had no gene match. The germline gives CDR1 SGHRS, CDR2 YFSETQ. The CDR3 totals 14 residues. The CDR3: CASSYGTGGGEQYF. The CDR3 coding sequence is TGCGCCAGCAGCTACGGGACAGGGGGCGGTGAGCAGTACTTC.

Relative to its sample, this clone is medium-sized. The rearrangement uses TRBV2 and TRBJ1-6; D is possibly TRBD1 (6 bases). CDR1 and CDR2 (germline): SNHLY, FYNNEI. The CDR3 runs 14 residues. V dropped 6 bases and J dropped 9 bases, with 15 bases sitting between them. For the CDR3, the DNA is TGTGCCAGCAGCGACAGGCTGGGAGGTTCACCCCTCCACTTT. Translation: CASSDRLGGSPLHF.

The genes are TRBV5-4 and TRBJ1-2; tentative D call: TRBD1 (5 bases). V dropped 6 bases and J dropped 2 bases, with 11 bases sitting between them. This CDR3 region has 13 residues. Per the germline V gene, CDR1 is SGHNT and CDR2 is YYREEE (reference sequence). CDR3 amino acids: CASTVQGNYGYTF. The CDR3, as DNA: TGTGCCAGCACCGTGCAGGGAAACTATGGCTACACCTTC.